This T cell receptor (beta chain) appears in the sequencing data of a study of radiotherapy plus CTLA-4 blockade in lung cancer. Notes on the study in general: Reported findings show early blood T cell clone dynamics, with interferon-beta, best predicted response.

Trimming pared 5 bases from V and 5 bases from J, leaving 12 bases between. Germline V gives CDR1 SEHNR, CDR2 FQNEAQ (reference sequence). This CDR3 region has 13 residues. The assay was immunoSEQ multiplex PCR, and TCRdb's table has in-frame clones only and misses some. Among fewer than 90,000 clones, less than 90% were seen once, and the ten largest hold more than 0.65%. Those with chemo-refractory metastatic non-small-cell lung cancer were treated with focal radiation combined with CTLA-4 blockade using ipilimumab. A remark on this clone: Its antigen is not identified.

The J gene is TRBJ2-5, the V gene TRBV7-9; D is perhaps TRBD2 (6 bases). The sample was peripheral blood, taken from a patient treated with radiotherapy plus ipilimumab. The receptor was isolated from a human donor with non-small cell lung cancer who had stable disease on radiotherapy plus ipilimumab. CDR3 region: CASSPTSSETQYF. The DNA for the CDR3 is TGTGCCAGCAGCCCGACTAGTAGTGAGACCCAGTACTTC.